Shown below are 9 T cell receptor beta chains from a single sample sequenced in a study of blood T cell repertoires in COVID-19. Generated by immunoSEQ multiplex PCR, the TCRdb table keeps only in-frame clones and is missing some. There are some 69,000 clones in the sample; more than 70% occur only once, and roughly 44% lies in the top ten. The sample consisted of peripheral blood. The receptors originated from a human donor in a cohort sampled during active COVID-19.

This clone was seen only once. The chain joins TRBV3-1 (or the pseudogene TRBV3-2) to TRBJ2-4, with unresolved D. V was shortened by 5 bases and J by 6 bases, with 17 bases between the two germline ends. Germline loops: CDR1 LGHDT, CDR2 YNNKEL (reference sequence). The CDR3 is 15 amino acids. The CDR3 DNA is TGTGCCAGCAGCAAGGATCGGGTGACGGGAAACATTCAGTACTTC. Protein product: CASSKDRVTGNIQYF.

The chain recombines TRBV5-1 with TRBJ2-5; 9 bases agree with TRBD2. The CDR3 has 20 amino acids. Germline lookup yields CDR1 SGHRS and CDR2 YFSETQ. Unmatched junction bases numbered 24, after V lost 4 bases and J lost 5 bases. The CDR3 DNA reads as TGCGCCAGCAGCCACCAAAACCCGACTAGCGGAGGGGCCAAGGTGGAGACCCAGTACTTC. Amino acid sequence: CASSHQNPTSGGAKVETQYF.

By share, this clone ranks as medium-sized. V gene TRBV6-4 combines with J gene TRBJ2-1, with 12 positions matching TRBD1. CDR3 size: 14 residues. Germline V gene lookup returns CDR1 MRHNA and CDR2 SNTAGT. The trim removed 4 bases at V and 10 bases at J, leaving 5 bases unmatched. Written as DNA, the CDR3 is TGTGCCAGCAGTGGGGGACAGGGGGCACACGAGCAGTTCTTC. It specifies CASSGGQGAHEQFF.

The chain carries TRBV5-1 and TRBJ1-5, with D unclear. Looked up from germline, CDR1 is SGHRS and CDR2 is YFSETQ. CDR3 length: 14 amino acids. Trimming left V 4 bases short and J 2 bases short, with 10 bases between. CDR3 amino acids: CASSPDIGNQPQHF. For the CDR3, the DNA is TGCGCCAGCAGCCCCGACATCGGCAATCAGCCCCAGCATTTT.

The chain employs TRBV7-8 and TRBJ1-2; TRBD1 might be the D (6 bases). The CDR3 covers 12 residues. V lost 4 bases and J 8 bases, leaving 11 bases between the germline ends. CDR1 is SGHVS and CDR2 is FQNEAQ in the germline V gene. The CDR3 spells CASSSYRVGYTF. The CDR3 nucleotides read TGTGCCAGCAGCTCCTACAGGGTCGGCTACACCTTC.

The V call is TRBV7-9, the J call TRBJ1-1; 7 bases align to TRBD1. Germline assignment: CDR1 SEHNR and CDR2 FQNEAQ (reference sequence). The junction had 5 bases not matched to a gene; V was cut back by 3 bases and J by 10 bases. CDR3 size: 12 residues. DNA for the CDR3: TGTGCCAGCAGCTTTGAACAGGGGCGAGCTTTCTTT. Its protein product is CASSFEQGRAFF.

The V call is TRBV5-1, the J call TRBJ2-5; a weak D match, TRBD1 (7 bases). From germline, CDR1 is SGHRS and CDR2 YFSETQ. V gave up 4 bases and J gave up 3 bases, with 13 bases separating them. This CDR3 is 14 amino acids long. CDR3 protein: CASSRGTVEETQYF. The DNA of the CDR3 is TGCGCCAGCAGCCGGGGGACAGTCGAAGAGACCCAGTACTTC.

The chain couples TRBV6-5 to TRBJ2-7; 7 positions agree with TRBD2. The CDR3 loop spans 12 amino acids. From germline, CDR1 is MNHEY and CDR2 SVGAGI. The V and J ends lost 8 bases and 8 bases, in that order; junction bases with no gene match: 9. The CDR3, as DNA: TGTGCCAGCGAGATGGGGAGGGATCAGCAGTACTTC. Protein: CASEMGRDQQYF.

The CDR3 coding sequence is TGTGCCAGCAGCCCCACAGGGAACTATGGCTACACCTTC. This gives the protein CASSPTGNYGYTF. This chain links TRBV6-5 with TRBJ1-2, with D possibly TRBD1 on 6 matching bases. The CDR3 has 13 residues. Between the trimmed V and J ends, which lost 6 bases and 2 bases, there was a span of 10 bases. The germline CDR1 and CDR2 sequences are MNHEY and SVGAGI.